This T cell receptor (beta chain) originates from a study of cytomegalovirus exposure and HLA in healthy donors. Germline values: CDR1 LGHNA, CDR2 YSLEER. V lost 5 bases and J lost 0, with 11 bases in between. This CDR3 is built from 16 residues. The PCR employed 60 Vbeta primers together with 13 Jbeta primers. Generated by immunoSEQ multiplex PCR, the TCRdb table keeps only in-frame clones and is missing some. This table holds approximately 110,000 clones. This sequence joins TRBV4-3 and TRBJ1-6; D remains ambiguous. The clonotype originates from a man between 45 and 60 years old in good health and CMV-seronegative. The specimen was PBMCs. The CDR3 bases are TGCGCCAGCAGCTCTCGACCGGGCTCCTATAATTCACCCCTCCACTTT. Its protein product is CASSSRPGSYNSPLHF.